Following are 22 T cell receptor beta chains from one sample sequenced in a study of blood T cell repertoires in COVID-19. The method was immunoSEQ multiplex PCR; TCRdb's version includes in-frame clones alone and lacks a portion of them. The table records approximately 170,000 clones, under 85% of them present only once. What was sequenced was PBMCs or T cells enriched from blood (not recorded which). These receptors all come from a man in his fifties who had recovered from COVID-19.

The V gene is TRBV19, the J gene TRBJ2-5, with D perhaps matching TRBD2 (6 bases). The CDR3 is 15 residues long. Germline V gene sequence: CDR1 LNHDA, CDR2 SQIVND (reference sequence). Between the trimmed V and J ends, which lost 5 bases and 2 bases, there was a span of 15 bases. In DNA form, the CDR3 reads TGTGCCAGTAGTCCGGGGACTGAACTGCAAGAGACCCAGTACTTC. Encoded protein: CASSPGTELQETQYF.

The CDR3 DNA reads TGTGCCAGCAGAACCGGGACAGACAATTCACCCCTCCACTTT. Protein sequence: CASRTGTDNSPLHF. The chain links TRBV11-2 to TRBJ1-6; TRBD1 matches at 7 bases. Germline V gene lookup returns CDR1 SGHAT and CDR2 FQNNGV. The CDR3 length is 14 residues. Unmatched junction bases numbered 6, after V lost 6 bases and J lost 7 bases.

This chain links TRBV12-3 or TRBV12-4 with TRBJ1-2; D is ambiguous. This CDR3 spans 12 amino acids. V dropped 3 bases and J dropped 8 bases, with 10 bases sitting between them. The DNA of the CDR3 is TGTGCCAGCAGTTTCTCGGGTGGAGGCTACACCTTC. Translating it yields CASSFSGGGYTF.

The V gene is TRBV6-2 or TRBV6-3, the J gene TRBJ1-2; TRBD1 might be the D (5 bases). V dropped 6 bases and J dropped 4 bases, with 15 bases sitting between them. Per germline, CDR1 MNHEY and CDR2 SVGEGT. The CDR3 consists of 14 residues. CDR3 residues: CASSYTTGPYGYTF. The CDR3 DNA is TGTGCCAGCAGCTATACAACAGGACCCTATGGCTACACCTTC.

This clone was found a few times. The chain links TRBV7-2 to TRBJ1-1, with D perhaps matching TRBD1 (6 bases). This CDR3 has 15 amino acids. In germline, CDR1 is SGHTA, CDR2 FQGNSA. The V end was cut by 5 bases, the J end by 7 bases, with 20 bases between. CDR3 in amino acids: CASSPAGGRGVEAFF. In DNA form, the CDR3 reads TGTGCCAGCAGCCCCGCGGGAGGTAGGGGGGTTGAAGCTTTCTTT. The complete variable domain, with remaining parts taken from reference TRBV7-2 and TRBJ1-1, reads GAGVSQSPSNKVTEKGKDVELRCDPISGHTALYWYRQSLGQGLEFLIYFQGNSAPDKSGLPSDRFSAERTGGSVSTLTIQRTQQEDSAVYLCASSPAGGRGVEAFFGQGTRLTVV.

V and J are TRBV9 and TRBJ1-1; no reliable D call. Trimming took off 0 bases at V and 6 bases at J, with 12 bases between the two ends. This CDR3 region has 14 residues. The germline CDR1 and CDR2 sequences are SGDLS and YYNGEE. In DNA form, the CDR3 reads TGTGCCAGCAGCGTAGTCTCAGCAGGATCTGAAGCTTTCTTT. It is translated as CASSVVSAGSEAFF.

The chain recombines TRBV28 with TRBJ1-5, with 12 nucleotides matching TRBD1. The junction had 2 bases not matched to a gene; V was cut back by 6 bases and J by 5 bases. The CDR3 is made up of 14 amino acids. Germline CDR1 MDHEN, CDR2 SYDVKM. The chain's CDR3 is CASSGTGGDQPQHF. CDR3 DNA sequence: TGTGCCAGCAGCGGGACAGGGGGCGATCAGCCCCAGCATTTT.

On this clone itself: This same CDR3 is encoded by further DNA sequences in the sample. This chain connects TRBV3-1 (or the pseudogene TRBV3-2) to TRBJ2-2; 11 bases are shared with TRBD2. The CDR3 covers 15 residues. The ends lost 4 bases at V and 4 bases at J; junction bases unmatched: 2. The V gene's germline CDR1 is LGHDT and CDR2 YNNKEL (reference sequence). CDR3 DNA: TGTGCCAGCAGCCGTAGCGGGGGGGGCACCGGGGAGCTGTTTTTT. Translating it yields CASSRSGGGTGELFF.

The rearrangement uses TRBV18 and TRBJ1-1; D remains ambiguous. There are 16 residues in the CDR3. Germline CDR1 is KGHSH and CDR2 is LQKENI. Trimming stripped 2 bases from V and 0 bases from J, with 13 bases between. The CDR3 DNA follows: TGTGCCAGCTCACCAGATCGTATCGGGATGAACACTGAAGCTTTCTTT. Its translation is CASSPDRIGMNTEAFF. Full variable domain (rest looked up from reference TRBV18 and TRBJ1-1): NAGVMQNPRHLVRRRGQEARLRCSPMKGHSHVYWYRQLPEEGLKFMVYLQKENIIDESGMPKERFSAEFPKEGPSILRIQQVVRGDSAAYFCASSPDRIGMNTEAFFGQGTRLTVV.

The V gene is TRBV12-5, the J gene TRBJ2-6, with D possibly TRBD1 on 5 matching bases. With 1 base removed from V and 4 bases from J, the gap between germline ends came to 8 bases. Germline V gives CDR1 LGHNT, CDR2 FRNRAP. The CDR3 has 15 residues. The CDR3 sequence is CASGLGRVGANVLTF. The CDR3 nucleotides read TGTGCTAGTGGTTTGGGCAGGGTCGGGGCCAACGTCCTGACTTTC.

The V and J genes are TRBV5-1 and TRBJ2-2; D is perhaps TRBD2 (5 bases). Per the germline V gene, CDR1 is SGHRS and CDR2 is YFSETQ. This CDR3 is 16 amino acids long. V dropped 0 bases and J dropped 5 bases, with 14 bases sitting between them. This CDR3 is CASSLELARGTGELFF. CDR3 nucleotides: TGCGCCAGCAGCTTGGAGTTAGCTCGGGGAACCGGGGAGCTGTTTTTT.

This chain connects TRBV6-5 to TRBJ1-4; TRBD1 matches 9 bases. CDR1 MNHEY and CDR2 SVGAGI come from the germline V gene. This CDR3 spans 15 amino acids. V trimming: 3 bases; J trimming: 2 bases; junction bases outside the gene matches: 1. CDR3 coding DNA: TGTGCCAGCAGTTATACAGGGGGCACTAATGAAAAACTGTTTTTT. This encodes CASSYTGGTNEKLFF.

CDR3 sequence: CTSSQEGAHSLSTDTQYF. The CDR3 coding sequence is TGCACCAGCAGCCAAGAGGGGGCCCATTCCCTTAGCACAGATACGCAGTATTTT. V usage is TRBV1 and J usage is TRBJ2-3; TRBD1, as called in the table, went unchecked against the DNA. TRBV1 corresponds to a pseudogene. This CDR3 has 18 amino acids.

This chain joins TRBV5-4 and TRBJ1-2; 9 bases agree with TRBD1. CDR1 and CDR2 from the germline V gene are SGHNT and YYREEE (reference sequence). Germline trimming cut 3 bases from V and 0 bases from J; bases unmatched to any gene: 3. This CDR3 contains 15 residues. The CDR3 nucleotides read TGTGCCAGCAGCTCTCGACAGGGGGCTAACTATGGCTACACCTTC. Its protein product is CASSSRQGANYGYTF.

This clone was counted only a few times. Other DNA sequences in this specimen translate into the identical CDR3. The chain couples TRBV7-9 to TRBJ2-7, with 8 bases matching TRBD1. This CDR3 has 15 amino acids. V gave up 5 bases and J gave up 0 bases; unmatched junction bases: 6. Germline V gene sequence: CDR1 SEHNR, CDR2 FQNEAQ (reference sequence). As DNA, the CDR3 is TGTGCCAGCAGCCCCGGACAGGGAGTCTCCTACGAGCAGTACTTC. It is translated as CASSPGQGVSYEQYF.

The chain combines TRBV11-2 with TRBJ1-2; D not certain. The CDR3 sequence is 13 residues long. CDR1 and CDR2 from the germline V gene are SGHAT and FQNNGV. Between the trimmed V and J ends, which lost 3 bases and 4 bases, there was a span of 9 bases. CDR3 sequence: CASSFAQSYGYTF. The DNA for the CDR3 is TGTGCCAGCAGCTTCGCACAGAGCTATGGCTACACCTTC.

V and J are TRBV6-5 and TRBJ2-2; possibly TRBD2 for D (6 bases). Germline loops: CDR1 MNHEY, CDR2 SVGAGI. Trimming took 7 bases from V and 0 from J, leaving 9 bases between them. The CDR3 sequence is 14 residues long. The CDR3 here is CASNLAANTGELFF. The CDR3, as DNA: TGTGCCAGCAATTTAGCGGCGAACACCGGGGAGCTGTTTTTT.

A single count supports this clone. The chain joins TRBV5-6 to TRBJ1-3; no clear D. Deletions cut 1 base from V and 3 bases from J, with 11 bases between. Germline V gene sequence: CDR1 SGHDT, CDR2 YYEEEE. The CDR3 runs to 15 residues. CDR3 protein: CASSLISGGGNTIYF. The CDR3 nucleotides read TGTGCCAGCAGCTTGATCTCCGGTGGTGGAAACACCATATATTTT.

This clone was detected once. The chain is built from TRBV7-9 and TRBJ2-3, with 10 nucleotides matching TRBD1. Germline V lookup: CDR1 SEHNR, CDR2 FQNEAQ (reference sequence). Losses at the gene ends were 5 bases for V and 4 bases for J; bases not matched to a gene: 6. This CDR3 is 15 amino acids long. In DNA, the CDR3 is TGTGCCAGCAGCAACCGGGACAGGGGCGCAGATACGCAGTATTTT. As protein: CASSNRDRGADTQYF. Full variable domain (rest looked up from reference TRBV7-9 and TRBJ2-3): DTGVSQNPRHKITKRGQNVTFRCDPISEHNRLYWYRQTLGQGPEFLTYFQNEAQLEKSRLLSDRFSAERPKGSFSTLEIQRTEQGDSAMYLCASSNRDRGADTQYFGPGTRLTVL.

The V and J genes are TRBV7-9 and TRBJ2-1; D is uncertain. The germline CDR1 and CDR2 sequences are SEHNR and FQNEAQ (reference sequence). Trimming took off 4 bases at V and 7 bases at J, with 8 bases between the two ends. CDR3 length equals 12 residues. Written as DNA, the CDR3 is TGTGCCAGCAGCTCCCCGGGTAATGAGCAGTTCTTC. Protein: CASSSPGNEQFF.

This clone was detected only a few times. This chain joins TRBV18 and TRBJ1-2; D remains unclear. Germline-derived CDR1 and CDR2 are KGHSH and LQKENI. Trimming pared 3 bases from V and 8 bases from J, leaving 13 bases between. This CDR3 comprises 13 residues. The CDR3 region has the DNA TGTGCCAGCTCACCCCGAAGAGGCGAAGGCTACACCTTC. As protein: CASSPRRGEGYTF. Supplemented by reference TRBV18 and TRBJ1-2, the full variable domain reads NAGVMQNPRHLVRRRGQEARLRCSPMKGHSHVYWYRQLPEEGLKFMVYLQKENIIDESGMPKERFSAEFPKEGPSILRIQQVVRGDSAAYFCASSPRRGEGYTFGSGTRLTVV.

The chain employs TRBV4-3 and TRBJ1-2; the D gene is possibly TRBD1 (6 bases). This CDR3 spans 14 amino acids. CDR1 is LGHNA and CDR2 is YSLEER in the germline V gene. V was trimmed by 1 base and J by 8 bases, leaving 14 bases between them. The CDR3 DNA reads TGCGCCAGCAGCCAAGGAACGGGACAAGACGGCTACACCTTC. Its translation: CASSQGTGQDGYTF.